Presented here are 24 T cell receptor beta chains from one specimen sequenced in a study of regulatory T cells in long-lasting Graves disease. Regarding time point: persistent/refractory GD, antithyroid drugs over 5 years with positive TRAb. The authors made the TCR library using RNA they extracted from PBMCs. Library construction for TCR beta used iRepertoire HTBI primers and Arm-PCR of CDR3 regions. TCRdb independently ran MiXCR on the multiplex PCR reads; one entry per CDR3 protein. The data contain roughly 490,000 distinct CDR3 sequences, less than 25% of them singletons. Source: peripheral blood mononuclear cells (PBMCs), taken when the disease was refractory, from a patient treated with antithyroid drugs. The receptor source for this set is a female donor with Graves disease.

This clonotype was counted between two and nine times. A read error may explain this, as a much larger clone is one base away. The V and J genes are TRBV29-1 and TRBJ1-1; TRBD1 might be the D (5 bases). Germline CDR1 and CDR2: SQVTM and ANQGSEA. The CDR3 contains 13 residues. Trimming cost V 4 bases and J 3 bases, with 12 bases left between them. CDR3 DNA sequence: TGCAGCGTTGCCAGGGAGCCGGACACTGAAGCTTTCTTT. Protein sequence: CSVAREPDTEAFF.

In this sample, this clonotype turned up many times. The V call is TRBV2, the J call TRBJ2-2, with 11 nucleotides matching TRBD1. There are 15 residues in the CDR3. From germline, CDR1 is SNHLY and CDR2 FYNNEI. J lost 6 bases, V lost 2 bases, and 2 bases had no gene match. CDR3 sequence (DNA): TGTGCCAGCAGTGAAAAGGGACAGGGGGCCGGGGAGCTGTTTTTT. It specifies CASSEKGQGAGELFF.

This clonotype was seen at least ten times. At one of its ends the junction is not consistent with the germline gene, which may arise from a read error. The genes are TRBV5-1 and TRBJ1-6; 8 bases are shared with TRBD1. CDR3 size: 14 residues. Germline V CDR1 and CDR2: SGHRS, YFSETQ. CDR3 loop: CASSLGQDNSPLHF. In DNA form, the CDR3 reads TGTGCCAGCAGCTTGGGACAGGATAATTCACCCCTCCACTTT. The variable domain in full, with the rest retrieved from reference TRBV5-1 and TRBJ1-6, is KAGVTQTPRYLIKTRGQQVTLSCSPISGHRSVSWYQQTPGQGLQFLFEYFSETQRNKGNFPGRFSGRQFSNSRSEMNVSTLELGDSALYLCASSLGQDNSPLHFGNGTRLTVT.

The DNA for the CDR3 is TGTGCCAGCAGCTTAACCCTCCGGAACGAGCAGTACTTC. Its translation is CASSLTLRNEQYF. The chain couples TRBV7-8 to TRBJ2-7; no reliable D call. The CDR3 length is 13 residues. Germline V lookup: CDR1 SGHVS, CDR2 FQNEAQ. V lost 2 bases and J lost 5, with 10 bases in between.

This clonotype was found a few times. CDR3 nucleotides: TGTGCCAGCAACTCAAGGGACAGGTCCTACTATGGCTACACCTTC. Translating gives CASNSRDRSYYGYTF. The chain links TRBV7-9 to TRBJ1-2, with 8 bases matching TRBD1. The junction had 10 bases not matched to a gene; V was cut back by 7 bases and J by 3 bases. The CDR3 covers 15 residues. Germline values: CDR1 SEHNR, CDR2 FQNEAQ (reference sequence).

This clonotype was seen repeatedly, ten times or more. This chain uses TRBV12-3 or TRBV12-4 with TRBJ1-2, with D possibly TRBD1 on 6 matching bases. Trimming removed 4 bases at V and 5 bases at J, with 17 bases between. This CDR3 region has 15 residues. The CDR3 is CASSSGVQGSYGYTF. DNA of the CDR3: TGTGCCAGCAGTTCGGGCGTACAGGGCTCTTATGGCTACACCTTC.

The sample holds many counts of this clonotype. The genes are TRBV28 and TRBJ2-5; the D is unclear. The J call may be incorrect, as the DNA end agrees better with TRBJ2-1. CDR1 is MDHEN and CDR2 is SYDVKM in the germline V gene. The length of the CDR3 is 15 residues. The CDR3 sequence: CASRSPSGPSYEQFF. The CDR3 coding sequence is TGTGCCAGCAGATCCCCCTCCGGTCCGAGTTATGAGCAGTTCTTC.

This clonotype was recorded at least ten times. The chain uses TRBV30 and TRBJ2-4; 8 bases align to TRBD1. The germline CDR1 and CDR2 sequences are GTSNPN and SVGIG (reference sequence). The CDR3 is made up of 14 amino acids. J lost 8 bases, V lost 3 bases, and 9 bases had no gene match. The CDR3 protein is CAWRGTGYGDIQYF. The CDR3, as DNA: TGTGCCTGGAGGGGGACAGGCTACGGGGACATTCAGTACTTC.

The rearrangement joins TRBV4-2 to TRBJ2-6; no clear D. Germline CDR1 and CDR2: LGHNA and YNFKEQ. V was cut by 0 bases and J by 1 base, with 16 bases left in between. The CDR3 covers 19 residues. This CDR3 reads CASSQDVLFGKSGANVLTF. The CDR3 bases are TGTGCCAGCAGCCAAGATGTGCTATTTGGGAAATCTGGGGCCAACGTCCTGACTTTC.

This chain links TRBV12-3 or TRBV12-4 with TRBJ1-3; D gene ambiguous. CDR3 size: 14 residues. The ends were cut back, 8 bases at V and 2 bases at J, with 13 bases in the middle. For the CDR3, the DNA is TGTGCCAGCGGACGGACTGAAGCTGGAAACACCATATATTTT. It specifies CASGRTEAGNTIYF.

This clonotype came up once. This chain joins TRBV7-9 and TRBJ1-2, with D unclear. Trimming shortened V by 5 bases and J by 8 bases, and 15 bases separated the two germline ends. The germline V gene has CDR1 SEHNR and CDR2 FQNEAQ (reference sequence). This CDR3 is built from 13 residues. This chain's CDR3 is CASSPGRPEGYTF. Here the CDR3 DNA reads TGTGCCAGCAGCCCCGGGAGGCCGGAGGGCTACACCTTC.

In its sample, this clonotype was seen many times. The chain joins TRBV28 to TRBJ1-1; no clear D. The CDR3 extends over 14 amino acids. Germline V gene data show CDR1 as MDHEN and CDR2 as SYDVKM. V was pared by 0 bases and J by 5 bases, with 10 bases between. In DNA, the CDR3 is TGTGCCAGCAGTTTATGGAACCGCAGGACTGAAGCTTTCTTT. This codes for CASSLWNRRTEAFF.

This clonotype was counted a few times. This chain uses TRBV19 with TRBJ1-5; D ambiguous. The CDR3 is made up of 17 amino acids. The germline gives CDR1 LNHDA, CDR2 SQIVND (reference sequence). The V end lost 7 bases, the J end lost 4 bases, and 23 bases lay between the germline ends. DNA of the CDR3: TGTGCCAGTAATCAGGCCCACCTTGGGTATGGGAATCAGCCCCAGCATTTT. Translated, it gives CASNQAHLGYGNQPQHF.

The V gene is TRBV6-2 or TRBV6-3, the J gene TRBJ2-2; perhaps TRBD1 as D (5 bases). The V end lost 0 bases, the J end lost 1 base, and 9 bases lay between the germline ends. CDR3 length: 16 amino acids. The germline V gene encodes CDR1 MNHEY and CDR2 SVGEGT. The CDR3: CASSYSGQMNTGELFF. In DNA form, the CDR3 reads TGTGCCAGCAGTTACTCGGGGCAGATGAACACCGGGGAGCTGTTTTTT.

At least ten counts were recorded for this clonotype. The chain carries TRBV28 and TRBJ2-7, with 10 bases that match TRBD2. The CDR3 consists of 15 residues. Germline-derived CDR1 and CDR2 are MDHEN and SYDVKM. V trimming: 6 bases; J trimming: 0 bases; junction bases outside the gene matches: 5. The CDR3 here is CASSVAGGRSYEQYF. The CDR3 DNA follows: TGTGCCAGCAGCGTAGCGGGAGGACGCTCCTACGAGCAGTACTTC.

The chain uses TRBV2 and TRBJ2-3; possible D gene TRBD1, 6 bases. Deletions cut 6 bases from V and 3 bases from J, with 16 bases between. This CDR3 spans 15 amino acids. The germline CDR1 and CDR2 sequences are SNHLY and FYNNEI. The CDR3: CASRFPGVGTDTQYF. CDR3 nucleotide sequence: TGTGCCAGCAGATTCCCAGGGGTAGGAACAGATACGCAGTATTTT.

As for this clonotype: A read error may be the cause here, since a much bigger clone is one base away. Here the CDR3 DNA reads TGTACCAGCAGTGACAGGCCCTATGGCTACACCTTC. This sequence encodes CTSSDRPYGYTF. The chain is built from TRBV6-1 and TRBJ1-2; perhaps TRBD1 as D (6 bases). Germline V gives CDR1 MNHNS, CDR2 SASEGT. This CDR3 region has 12 residues.

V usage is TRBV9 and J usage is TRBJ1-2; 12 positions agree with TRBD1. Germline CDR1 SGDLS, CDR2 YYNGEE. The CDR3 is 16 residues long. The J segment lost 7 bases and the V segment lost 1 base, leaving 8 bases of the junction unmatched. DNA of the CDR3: TGTGCCAGCAGCGTACATCCGGGACAGGGGGCCGGTGGCTACACCTTC. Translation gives CASSVHPGQGAGGYTF.

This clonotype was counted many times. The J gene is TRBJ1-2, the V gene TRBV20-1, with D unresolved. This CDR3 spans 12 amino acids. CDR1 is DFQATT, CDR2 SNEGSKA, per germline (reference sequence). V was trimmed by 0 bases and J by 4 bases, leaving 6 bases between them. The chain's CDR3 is CSARDGSYGYTF. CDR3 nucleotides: TGCAGTGCTAGAGATGGCAGCTATGGCTACACCTTC.

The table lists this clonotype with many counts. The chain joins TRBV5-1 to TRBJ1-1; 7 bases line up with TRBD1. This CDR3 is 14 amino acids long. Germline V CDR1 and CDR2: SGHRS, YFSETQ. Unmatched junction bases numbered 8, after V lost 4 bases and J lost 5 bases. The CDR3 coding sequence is TGCGCCAGCAGCGCGAAACAGGGGACGACTGAAGCTTTCTTT. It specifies CASSAKQGTTEAFF.

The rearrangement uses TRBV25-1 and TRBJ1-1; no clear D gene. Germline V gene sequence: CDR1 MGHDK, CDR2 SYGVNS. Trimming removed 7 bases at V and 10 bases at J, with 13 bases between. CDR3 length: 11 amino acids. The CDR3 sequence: CASTGSDGAFF. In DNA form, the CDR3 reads TGTGCCAGCACGGGGTCAGACGGAGCTTTCTTT.

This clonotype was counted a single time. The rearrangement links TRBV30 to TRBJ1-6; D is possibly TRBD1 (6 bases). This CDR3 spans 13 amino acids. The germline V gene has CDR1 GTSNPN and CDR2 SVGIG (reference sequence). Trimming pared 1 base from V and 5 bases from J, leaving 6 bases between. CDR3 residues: CAWSAGDNSPLHF. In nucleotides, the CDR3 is TGTGCCTGGAGTGCAGGGGATAATTCACCCCTCCACTTT.

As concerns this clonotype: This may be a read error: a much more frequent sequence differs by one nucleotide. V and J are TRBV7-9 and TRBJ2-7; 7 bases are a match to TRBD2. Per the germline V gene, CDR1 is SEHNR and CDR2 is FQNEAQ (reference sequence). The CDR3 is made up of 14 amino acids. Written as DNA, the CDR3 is TGTGCCAGCAGCTTAATTGGGGGGGAGGACGAGCAGCACTTC. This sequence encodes CASSLIGGEDEQHF.

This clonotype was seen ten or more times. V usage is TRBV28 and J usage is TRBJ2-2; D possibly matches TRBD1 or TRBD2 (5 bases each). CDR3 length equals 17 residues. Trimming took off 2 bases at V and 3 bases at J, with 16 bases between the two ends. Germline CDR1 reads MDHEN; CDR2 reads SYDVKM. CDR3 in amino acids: CASSLEGIGADTGELFF. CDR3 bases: TGTGCCAGCAGTTTAGAGGGAATCGGGGCCGACACCGGGGAGCTGTTTTTT. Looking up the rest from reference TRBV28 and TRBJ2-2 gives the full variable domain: DVKVTQSSRYLVKRTGEKVFLECVQDMDHENMFWYRQDPGLGLRLIYFSYDVKMKEKGDIPEGYSVSREKKERFSLILESASTNQTSMYLCASSLEGIGADTGELFFGEGSRLTVL.